This is a list of T cell receptor beta chains from one sample in a study of blood T cell repertoires in COVID-19. Profiling relied on immunoSEQ multiplex PCR, and the TCRdb table lists in-frame clones only, not all of them. The top ten clones hold 5% to 7% of a sample with almost 90,000 clones, around 91% of them seen once. The sample consisted of peripheral blood. The receptors shown here come from a man aged 18 to 29 with COVID-19, enrolled during active disease. The CDR3 runs from the conserved cysteine through the conserved F or W. D genes are given only for firm matches. Clone size is not always given. Where it is, it says once, few, many or a class for expanded clones.

>TRBJ1-1|TRBV28|NA|13|NA
CASIVPGHTEAFF
TGTGCCAGCATCGTGCCAGGGCACACTGAAGCTTTCTTT
>TRBJ2-6|TRBV2|NA|16|NA
CASSRGHFSGANVLTF
TGTGCCAGCAGTAGGGGCCATTTCTCTGGGGCCAACGTCCTGACTTTC
>TRBJ1-4|TRBV7-8|TRBD1|15|NA
CASSSPGQGNEKLLF
TGTGCCAGCAGCTCGCCTGGACAGGGGAATGAAAAACTGCTTTTT
>TRBJ2-7|TRBV18|TRBD2|17|NA
CASSPPGTSGMKWEQYF
TGTGCCAGCTCACCACCCGGGACTAGCGGGATGAAGTGGGAGCAGTACTTC
>TRBJ2-1|TRBV7-6|NA|16|NA
CASSSWRERKGDEQFF
TGTGCCAGCAGCTCCTGGCGGGAGAGGAAGGGGGATGAGCAGTTCTTC
>TRBJ2-7|TRBV2|TRBD1|13|NA
CASRGQYADEQYF
TGTGCCAGCAGGGGACAGTATGCCGACGAGCAGTACTTC
>TRBJ2-2|TRBV27|NA|13|NA
CASSLSPAGELFF
TGTGCCAGCAGTTTATCTCCAGCCGGGGAGCTGTTTTTT
>TRBJ2-1|TRBV9|TRBD2|15|NA
CASSVSSGRAEEQFF
TGTGCCAGCAGCGTCTCTAGCGGGAGGGCCGAGGAGCAGTTCTTC
>TRBJ2-7|TRBV4-1|TRBD1|15|NA
CASSPPGQGRGEQYF
TGCGCCAGCAGCCCCCCGGGACAGGGTAGGGGCGAGCAGTACTTC
>TRBJ2-3|TRBV19|NA|15|NA
CASSRAGAYQDTQYF
TGTGCCAGTAGTAGGGCGGGCGCGTACCAAGATACGCAGTATTTT
>TRBJ2-2|TRBV3-1/TRBV3-2|TRBD2|14|NA
CASPRERGVGELFF
TGTGCCAGCCCCCGAGAGCGGGGTGTCGGGGAGCTGTTTTTT
>TRBJ2-5|TRBV6-5|TRBD1|13|NA
CASSRTGQETQYF
TGTGCCAGCAGTAGGACAGGCCAAGAGACCCAGTACTTC
>TRBJ2-1|TRBV4-1|TRBD2|15|NA
CASSRSGTSADEQFF
TGCGCCAGCAGCCGATCCGGGACTAGCGCCGATGAGCAGTTCTTC
>TRBJ1-2|TRBV6-5|TRBD1|15|NA
CASSLYRGGSYGYTF
TGTGCCAGCAGCCTATACAGGGGAGGAAGCTATGGCTACACCTTC
>TRBJ1-3|TRBV6-2/TRBV6-3|NA|16|NA
CASSYPTGSSGNTIYF
TGTGCCAGCAGTTACCCGACAGGATCCTCTGGAAACACCATATATTTT
>TRBJ2-2|TRBV9|TRBD2|18|NA
CASSVRTSGSKDTGELFF
TGTGCCAGCAGCGTTCGGACTAGCGGGAGCAAGGACACCGGGGAGCTGTTTTTT
>TRBJ1-2|TRBV6-5|TRBD1|16|NA
CASSYLQGNGNYGYTF
TGTGCCAGCAGTTACTTACAGGGGAATGGGAACTATGGCTACACCTTC
>TRBJ1-1|TRBV4-1|TRBD1|15|NA
CASSQDRAGGTEAFF
TGCGCCAGCAGCCAAGATCGGGCAGGGGGAACTGAAGCTTTCTTT
>TRBJ2-1|TRBV24-1|NA|17|NA
CATSDRGGEASYNEQFF
TGTGCCACCAGTGATAGGGGGGGAGAGGCGTCCTACAATGAGCAGTTCTTC
>TRBJ2-7|TRBV20-1|TRBD2|13|NA
CSASSLAGYEQYF
TGCAGTGCTAGTTCCCTAGCGGGCTACGAGCAGTACTTC
>TRBJ1-5|TRBV27|NA|16|NA
CASSLGGPASNQPQHF
TGTGCCAGCAGTCTGGGCGGGCCGGCTAGCAATCAGCCCCAGCATTTT
>TRBJ2-7|TRBV30|NA|10|once
CASGRYEQYF
TGTGCTTCTGGGCGCTACGAGCAGTACTTC
>TRBJ1-2|TRBV28|NA|15|NA
CASSSQWRGGYGYTF
TGTGCCAGCAGCTCCCAATGGCGGGGGGGCTATGGCTACACCTTC
>TRBJ2-3|TRBV7-2|NA|14|NA
CASSSGITTDTQYF
TGTGCCAGCAGCTCCGGGATTACCACAGATACGCAGTATTTT
>TRBJ2-5|TRBV15|NA|15|NA
CATSKPSRYQETQYF
TGTGCCACCAGCAAGCCTAGTAGGTACCAAGAGACCCAGTACTTC
>TRBJ2-7|TRBV7-2|NA|14|NA
CASSLGGARYEQYF
TGTGCCAGCAGCTTAGGGGGCGCCCGCTACGAGCAGTACTTC
>TRBJ2-2|TRBV9|TRBD2|16|once
CASSSGLAGVTGELFF
TGTGCCAGCAGCTCCGGACTAGCGGGAGTTACCGGGGAGCTGTTTTTT